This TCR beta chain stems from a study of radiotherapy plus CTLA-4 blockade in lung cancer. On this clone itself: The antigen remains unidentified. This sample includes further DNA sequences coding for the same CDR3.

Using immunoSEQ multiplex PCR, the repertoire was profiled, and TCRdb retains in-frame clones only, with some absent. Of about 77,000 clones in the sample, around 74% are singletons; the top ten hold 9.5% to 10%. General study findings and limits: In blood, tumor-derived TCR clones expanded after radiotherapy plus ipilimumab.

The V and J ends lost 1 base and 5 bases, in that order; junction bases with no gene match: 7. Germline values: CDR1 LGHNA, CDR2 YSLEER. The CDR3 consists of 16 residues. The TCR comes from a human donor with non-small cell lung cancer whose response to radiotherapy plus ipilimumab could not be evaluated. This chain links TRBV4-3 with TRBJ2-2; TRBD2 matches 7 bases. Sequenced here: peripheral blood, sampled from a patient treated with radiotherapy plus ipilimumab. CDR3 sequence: CASSQGLGLVTGELFF. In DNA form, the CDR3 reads TGCGCCAGCAGCCAAGGGCTCGGACTAGTAACCGGGGAGCTGTTTTTT.